The rows below give T cell receptor beta chains drawn from one sample of a study of blood T cell repertoires in COVID-19. Data came from immunoSEQ multiplex PCR; TCRdb stores just in-frame clones and leaves some out. The sample shows about 240,000 clones, approximately 82% of them seen only once. The sample comprised peripheral blood. Receptor source: a man younger than 45 who had recovered from COVID-19. Both conserved end residues are part of each CDR3. The D gene is left open where the match is weak. Part of the rows lack a size; the others show once, few, many or a class for expanded clones.

d_call j_call v_call clone_size cdr3_nt cdr3_aa
TRBD2 TRBJ2-5 TRBV27 NA TGTGCCAGCAGTCCACGGACTAGGGCAGAGACCCAGTACTTC CASSPRTRAETQYF
TRBD1 TRBJ2-3 TRBV30 NA TGTGCCTGGAGTAAAGGGGGCCGCTCCGATACGCAGTATTTT CAWSKGGRSDTQYF
TRBD1 TRBJ1-4 TRBV5-1 NA TGCGCCAGCAGCCCCTGGACAGGGGATGAAAAACTGTTTTTT CASSPWTGDEKLFF
TRBD2 TRBJ2-2 TRBV19 few TGTGCCAGCCAGGCGGGGGGCAGGGCCGGGGAGCTGTTTTTT CASQAGGRAGELFF
TRBD2 TRBJ2-1 TRBV24-1 NA TGTGCCACCAGTGATTCGGGGACTAGCTATGAGCAGTTCTTC CATSDSGTSYEQFF
NA TRBJ2-3 TRBV4-1 NA TGCGCCAGCAGCCTGAGCGTTTCAGATACGCAGTATTTT CASSLSVSDTQYF
NA TRBJ2-1 TRBV29-1 NA TGCAGCGTTGTAAGGGGCGGAAATGAGCAGTTCTTC CSVVRGGNEQFF
NA TRBJ2-3 TRBV7-3 NA TGTGCCAGCAGCTTAAGGGACTCCACAGATACGCAGTATTTT CASSLRDSTDTQYF
TRBD2 TRBJ2-3 TRBV5-4 few TGTGCCAGCAGCCCGGACAGCGGGGGGCGGACAGATACGCAGTATTTT CASSPDSGGRTDTQYF
TRBD2 TRBJ2-7 TRBV5-1 few TGCGCCAGCAGCTTGGGGTTGCGGGGGGGCCGAAACGAGCAGTACTTC CASSLGLRGGRNEQYF
NA TRBJ1-2 TRBV7-9 NA TGTGCCAGCAGCGTTCCGGGGGAGGGCTATGGCTACACCTTC CASSVPGEGYGYTF
NA TRBJ1-1 TRBV20-1 NA TGCAGTGCCGGAGACACTGAAGCTTTCTTT CSAGDTEAFF
TRBD1 TRBJ2-1 TRBV5-5 NA TGTGCCAGCAGCTTGCAACAGGGGTACAATGAGCAGTTCTTC CASSLQQGYNEQFF
NA TRBJ1-2 TRBV2 NA TGTGCCAGCAGGCCCCTTACGAGCTATGGCTACACCTTC CASRPLTSYGYTF
NA TRBJ2-5 TRBV5-6 NA TGTGCCAGCAGCCCCGCGGGGCCCGGGGAGACCCAGTACTTC CASSPAGPGETQYF
NA TRBJ2-3 TRBV19 NA TGTGCCAGTAGTGAGGCGGGAACGCAGTATTTT CASSEAGTQYF
NA TRBJ2-3 TRBV12-3/TRBV12-4 NA TGTGCCAGCTCATCAGGGAGCACAGATACGCAGTATTTT CASSSGSTDTQYF
NA TRBJ1-2 TRBV2 NA TGTGCCAGCAGTGGCTCCGGGTCTCGAGGCTACACCTTC CASSGSGSRGYTF
NA TRBJ1-3 TRBV4-2 NA TGTGCCAGCAGCCAACCACAGGGAACGGGAAACACCATATATTTT CASSQPQGTGNTIYF
NA TRBJ1-3 TRBV14 few TGTGCCAGCAGACAGGGCAGGGGCTCTGGAAACACCATATATTTT CASRQGRGSGNTIYF
NA TRBJ1-4 TRBV7-6 NA TGTGCCAGCAGCCTTATAACTAATGAAAAACTGTTTTTT CASSLITNEKLFF
NA TRBJ2-7 TRBV24-1 NA TGTGCCACCAGTGATTTGTGGTACTCCGAGGCCTTTAGCTCCTACGAGCAGTACTTC CATSDLWYSEAFSSYEQYF
NA TRBJ2-5 TRBV5-4 NA TGTGCCAGCAGCTCCGCGGCGGGTGTACAAGAGACCCAGTACTTC CASSSAAGVQETQYF
TRBD2 TRBJ2-4 TRBV4-1 NA TGCGCCAGCAGCCAAGTCTACCCGCCGGGACTAGCGGGGGGGCTCGGCAAAAACATTCAGTACTTC CASSQVYPPGLAGGLGKNIQYF
TRBD1 TRBJ1-6 TRBV7-2 NA TGTGCCAGCAGCGTCGACAGGGGGTATTGGTCACCCCTCCACTTT CASSVDRGYWSPLHF
NA TRBJ2-7 TRBV27 NA TGTGCCACGCACGACGGGAACTACGAGCAGTACTTC CATHDGNYEQYF
TRBD2 TRBJ2-2 TRBV4-2 NA TGTGCCAGCAGCCAAGATGCGGGACTAGCGGGAAAGACCGGGGAGCTGTTTTTT CASSQDAGLAGKTGELFF
TRBD1 TRBJ1-2 TRBV28 NA TGTGCCACCTCGTCGGGACAGTTACGCTATGGCTACACCTTC CATSSGQLRYGYTF
TRBD1 TRBJ2-3 TRBV5-1 NA TGCGCCAGCCGCCCGGGGACAGGCCCTTTGGATACGCAGTATTTT CASRPGTGPLDTQYF
NA TRBJ2-5 TRBV6-5 NA TGTGCCAGCAGAGGGGACAACCAAGAGACCCAGTACTTC CASRGDNQETQYF
TRBD1 TRBJ1-3 TRBV19 NA TGTGCCAGTACCTCTAAAGGACAGGGCTCTGGAAACACCATATATTTT CASTSKGQGSGNTIYF
NA TRBJ2-5 TRBV7-6 NA TGTGCCAGCAGCCTATCCGGGGGCCAAGAGACCCAGTACTTC CASSLSGGQETQYF
TRBD2 TRBJ2-5 TRBV9 many TGTGCCAGCAGCGCCCGGACTAGTCTAGAGACCCAGTACTTC CASSARTSLETQYF
NA TRBJ1-1 TRBV5-1 NA TGCGCCAGCAGCGCATATAGCGGAGCTTTCTTT CASSAYSGAFF
NA TRBJ1-1 TRBV3-1/TRBV3-2 NA TGTGCCAGCAGCCAAGAAGGGTCGTCGGAGGTCACTGAAGCTTTCTTT CASSQEGSSEVTEAFF
NA TRBJ2-1 TRBV5-1 many TGCGCCAGCAGCTTGGGGCAGAACGCAGGGCCCTACAATGAGCAGTTCTTC CASSLGQNAGPYNEQFF
TRBD2 TRBJ2-2 TRBV15 NA TGTGCCACCAGCAGAGGACTAGCGGGGGTGAGCGGGGAGCTGTTTTTT CATSRGLAGVSGELFF
NA TRBJ1-5 TRBV6-2/TRBV6-3 NA TGTGCCAGCAGTGGGACACTCCCCACTCAGCCCCAGCATTTT CASSGTLPTQPQHF
NA TRBJ1-2 TRBV6-5 NA TGTGCCACCACCCCCCTCGGGGTACGGGAATATGGCTACACCTTC CATTPLGVREYGYTF
NA TRBJ2-7 TRBV15 NA TGTGCCACCAGCAGCACAAGGGGGGGCGGCGAGCAGTACTTC CATSSTRGGGEQYF
NA TRBJ1-4 TRBV5-1 NA TGCGCCACTCCACCGGGACACCGAGAAAAACTGTTTTTT CATPPGHREKLFF
NA TRBJ2-5 TRBV5-4 NA TGTGCCAGCAGCTTGGCGGAACGGGCAGGGGGGGAGACCCAGTACTTC CASSLAERAGGETQYF
TRBD1 TRBJ2-3 TRBV14 few TGTGCCAGCAGCCAAGATAGGACAGGGCACACAGATACGCAGTATTTT CASSQDRTGHTDTQYF
NA TRBJ2-3 TRBV5-1 NA TGCGCCAGCAGCTGGGTGGGGGGAGCAGATACGCAGTATTTT CASSWVGGADTQYF
TRBD1 TRBJ2-3 TRBV4-1 NA TGCGCCAGCAGCCAGAGGCCGGGACAGGGGGCAGATACGCAGTATTTT CASSQRPGQGADTQYF
TRBD1 TRBJ1-6 TRBV5-6 NA TGTGCCAGCAGCTTTGACAGGGGGAGATCACCCCTCCACTTT CASSFDRGRSPLHF
NA TRBJ1-3 TRBV3-1/TRBV3-2 NA TGTGCCAGCAGCTATGACAGATACTCTGGAAACACCATATATTTT CASSYDRYSGNTIYF
TRBD1 TRBJ1-1 TRBV5-1 NA TGCGCCAGCAGGGCGGGACAGGGGACTGAAGCTTTCTTT CASRAGQGTEAFF
NA TRBJ2-3 TRBV19 NA TGTGCCAGTAGGCCCAGGGGAGAGACAGATACGCAGTATTTT CASRPRGETDTQYF
TRBD1 TRBJ1-6 TRBV5-1 NA TGCGCCAGCAGTTATTCACCGGGACAGAATAATTCACCCCTCCACTTT CASSYSPGQNNSPLHF
NA TRBJ1-4 TRBV7-8 NA TGTGCCAGCAGCTTAAGGCGGATTAATGAAAAACTGTTTTTT CASSLRRINEKLFF
NA TRBJ1-5 TRBV5-4 NA TGTGCCAGCAGCTCGGGCCAGGAGGGGCCCCAGCATTTT CASSSGQEGPQHF